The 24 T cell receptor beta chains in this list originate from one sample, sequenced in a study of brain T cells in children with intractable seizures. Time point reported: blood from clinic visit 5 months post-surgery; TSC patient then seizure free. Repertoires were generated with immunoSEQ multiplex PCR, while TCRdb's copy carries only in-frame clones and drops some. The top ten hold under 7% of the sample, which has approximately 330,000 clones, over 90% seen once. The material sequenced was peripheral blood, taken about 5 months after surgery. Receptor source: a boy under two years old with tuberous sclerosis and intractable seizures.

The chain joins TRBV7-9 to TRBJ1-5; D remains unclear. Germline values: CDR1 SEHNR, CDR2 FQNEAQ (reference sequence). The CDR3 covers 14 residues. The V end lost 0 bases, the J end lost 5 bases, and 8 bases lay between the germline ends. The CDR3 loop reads CASSLAGNDQPQHF. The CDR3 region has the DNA TGTGCCAGCAGCTTAGCAGGGAACGATCAGCCCCAGCATTTT. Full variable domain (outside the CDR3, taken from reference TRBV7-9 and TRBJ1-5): DTGVSQNPRHKITKRGQNVTFRCDPISEHNRLYWYRQTLGQGPEFLTYFQNEAQLEKSRLLSDRFSAERPKGSFSTLEIQRTEQGDSAMYLCASSLAGNDQPQHFGDGTRLSIL.

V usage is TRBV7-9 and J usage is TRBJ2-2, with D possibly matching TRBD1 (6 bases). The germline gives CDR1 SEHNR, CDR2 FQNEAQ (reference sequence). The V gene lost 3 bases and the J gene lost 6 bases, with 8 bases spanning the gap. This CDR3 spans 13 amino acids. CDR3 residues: CASSFKGAGELFF. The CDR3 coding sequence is TGTGCCAGCAGCTTTAAGGGGGCCGGGGAGCTGTTTTTT.

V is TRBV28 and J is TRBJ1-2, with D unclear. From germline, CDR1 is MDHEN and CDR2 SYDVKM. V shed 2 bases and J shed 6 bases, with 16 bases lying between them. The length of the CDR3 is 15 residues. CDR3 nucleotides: TGTGCCAGCAGTTTACTCCGTCGGGGAATGGATGGCTACACCTTC. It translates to CASSLLRRGMDGYTF.

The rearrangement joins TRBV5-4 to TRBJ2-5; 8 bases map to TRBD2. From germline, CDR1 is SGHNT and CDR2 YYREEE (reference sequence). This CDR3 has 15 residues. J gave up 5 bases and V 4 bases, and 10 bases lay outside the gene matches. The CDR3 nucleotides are TGTGCCAGCAGCATACGGGGGGGAGTTGGGGAGACCCAGTACTTC. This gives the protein CASSIRGGVGETQYF.

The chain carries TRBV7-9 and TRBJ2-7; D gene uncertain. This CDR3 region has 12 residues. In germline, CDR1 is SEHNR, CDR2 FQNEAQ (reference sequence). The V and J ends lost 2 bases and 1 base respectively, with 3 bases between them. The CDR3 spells CASSLRSYEQYF. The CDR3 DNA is TGTGCCAGCAGCTTAAGGTCCTACGAGCAGTACTTC.

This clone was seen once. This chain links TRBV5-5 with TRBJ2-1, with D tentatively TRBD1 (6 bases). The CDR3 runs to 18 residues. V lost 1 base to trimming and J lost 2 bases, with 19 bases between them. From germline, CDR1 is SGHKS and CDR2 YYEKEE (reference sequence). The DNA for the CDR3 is TGTGCCAGCAGCTTGCTACGCTATACGGGACACCCCTACAATGAGCAGTTCTTC. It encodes CASSLLRYTGHPYNEQFF.

CDR3 sequence (DNA): TGTGCCATCAGTGAGTCGGGACTAGCCTATTCCTACGAGCAGTACTTC. It yields the protein CAISESGLAYSYEQYF. The chain employs TRBV10-3 and TRBJ2-7, with 9 nucleotides matching TRBD2. The length of the CDR3 is 16 residues. Germline CDR1 is ENHRY and CDR2 is SYGVKD. The V segment lost 0 bases and the J segment 1 base; nucleotides outside the gene matches: 4.

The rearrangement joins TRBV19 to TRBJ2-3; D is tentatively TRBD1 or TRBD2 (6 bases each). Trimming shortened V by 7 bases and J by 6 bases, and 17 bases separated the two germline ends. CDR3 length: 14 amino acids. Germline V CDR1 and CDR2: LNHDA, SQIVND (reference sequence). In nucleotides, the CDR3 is TGTGCCAGTACCCTTGGGGGGCCCGGGGATACGCAGTATTTT. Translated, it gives CASTLGGPGDTQYF. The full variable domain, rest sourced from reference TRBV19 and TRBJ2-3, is DGGITQSPKYLFRKEGQNVTLSCEQNLNHDAMYWYRQDPGQGLRLIYYSQIVNDFQKGDIAEGYSVSREKKESFPLTVTSAQKNPTAFYLCASTLGGPGDTQYFGPGTRLTVL.

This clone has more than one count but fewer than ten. The CDR3: CASSESGAYGYTF. The CDR3 DNA sequence: TGCGCCAGCAGTGAGTCCGGTGCCTATGGCTACACCTTC. The chain links TRBV10-1 to TRBJ1-2; D is ambiguous. Trimming stripped 0 bases from V and 4 bases from J, with 6 bases between. The CDR3 consists of 13 residues. CDR1 is WNHNN, CDR2 SYGVQD, per germline (reference sequence).

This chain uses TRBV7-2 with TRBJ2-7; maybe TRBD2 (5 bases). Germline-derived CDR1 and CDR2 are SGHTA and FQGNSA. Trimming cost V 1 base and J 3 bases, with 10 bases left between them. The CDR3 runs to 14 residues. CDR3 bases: TGTGCCAGCAGCTTAGTCCGCGGAGGCTACGAGCAGTACTTC. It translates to CASSLVRGGYEQYF.

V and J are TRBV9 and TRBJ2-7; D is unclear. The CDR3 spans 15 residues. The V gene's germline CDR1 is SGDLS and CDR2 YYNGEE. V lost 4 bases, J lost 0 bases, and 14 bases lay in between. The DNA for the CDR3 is TGTGCCAGCAGCCCCCCTGGGGTACCCTCCTACGAGCAGTACTTC. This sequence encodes CASSPPGVPSYEQYF.

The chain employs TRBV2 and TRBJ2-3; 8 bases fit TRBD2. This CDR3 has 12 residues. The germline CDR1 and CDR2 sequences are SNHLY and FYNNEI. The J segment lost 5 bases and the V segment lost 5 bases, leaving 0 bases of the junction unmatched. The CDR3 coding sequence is TGTGCCAGCAGTCTAGCGGGAGATACGCAGTATTTT. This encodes CASSLAGDTQYF. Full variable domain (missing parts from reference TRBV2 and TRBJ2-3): EPEVTQTPSHQVTQMGQEVILRCVPISNHLYFYWYRQILGQKVEFLVSFYNNEISEKSEIFDDQFSVERPDGSNFTLKIRSTKLEDSAMYFCASSLAGDTQYFGPGTRLTVL.

CDR3 DNA sequence: TGTGCCAGCAGCCGCATTGGAGGTCCCGGGGAGCTGTTTTTT. It encodes CASSRIGGPGELFF. The chain combines TRBV7-3 with TRBJ2-2; possibly TRBD2 for D (5 bases). V was pared by 5 bases and J by 6 bases, with 13 bases between. CDR1 SGHTA and CDR2 FQGTGA come from the germline V gene. The CDR3 is made up of 14 amino acids. Looking up the rest from reference TRBV7-3 and TRBJ2-2 gives the full variable domain: GAGVSQTPSNKVTEKGKYVELRCDPISGHTALYWYRQSLGQGPEFLIYFQGTGAADDSGLPNDRFFAVRPEGSVSTLKIQRTERGDSAVYLCASSRIGGPGELFFGEGSRLTVL.

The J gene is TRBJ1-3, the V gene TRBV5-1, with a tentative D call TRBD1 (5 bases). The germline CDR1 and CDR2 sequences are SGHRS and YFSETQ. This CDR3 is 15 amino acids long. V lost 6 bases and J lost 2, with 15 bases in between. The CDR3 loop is CASTSGTNPGNTIYF. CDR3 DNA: TGCGCCAGCACCTCTGGGACGAACCCTGGAAACACCATATATTTT.

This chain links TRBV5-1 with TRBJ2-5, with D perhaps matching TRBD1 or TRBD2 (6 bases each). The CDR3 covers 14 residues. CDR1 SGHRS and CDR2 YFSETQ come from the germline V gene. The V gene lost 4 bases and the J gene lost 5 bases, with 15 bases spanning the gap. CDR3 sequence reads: CASSRIGGRETQYF. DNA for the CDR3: TGCGCCAGCAGCAGGATAGGGGGGCGGGAGACCCAGTACTTC. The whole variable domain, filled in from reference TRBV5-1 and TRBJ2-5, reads KAGVTQTPRYLIKTRGQQVTLSCSPISGHRSVSWYQQTPGQGLQFLFEYFSETQRNKGNFPGRFSGRQFSNSRSEMNVSTLELGDSALYLCASSRIGGRETQYFGPGTRLLVL.

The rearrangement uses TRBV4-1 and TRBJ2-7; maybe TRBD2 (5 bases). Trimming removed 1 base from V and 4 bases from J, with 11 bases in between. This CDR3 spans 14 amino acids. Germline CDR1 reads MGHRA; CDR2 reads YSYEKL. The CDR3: CASSQGESNYEQYF. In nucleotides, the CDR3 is TGCGCCAGCAGCCAAGGGGAGAGTAATTACGAGCAGTACTTC.

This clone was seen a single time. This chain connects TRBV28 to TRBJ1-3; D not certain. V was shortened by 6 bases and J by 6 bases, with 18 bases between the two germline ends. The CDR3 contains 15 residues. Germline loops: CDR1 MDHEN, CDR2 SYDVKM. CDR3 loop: CASRKRAQFENTIYF. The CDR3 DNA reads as TGTGCCAGCAGAAAGCGGGCTCAGTTCGAAAACACCATATATTTT.

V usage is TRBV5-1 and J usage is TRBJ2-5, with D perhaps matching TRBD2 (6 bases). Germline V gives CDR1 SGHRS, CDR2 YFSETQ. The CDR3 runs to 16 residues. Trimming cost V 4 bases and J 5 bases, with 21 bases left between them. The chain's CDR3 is CASSPSRGAGGETQYF. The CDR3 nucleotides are TGCGCCAGCAGCCCTTCTAGGGGCGCCGGAGGGGAGACCCAGTACTTC. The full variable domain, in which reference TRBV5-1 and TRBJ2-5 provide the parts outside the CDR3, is KAGVTQTPRYLIKTRGQQVTLSCSPISGHRSVSWYQQTPGQGLQFLFEYFSETQRNKGNFPGRFSGRQFSNSRSEMNVSTLELGDSALYLCASSPSRGAGGETQYFGPGTRLLVL.

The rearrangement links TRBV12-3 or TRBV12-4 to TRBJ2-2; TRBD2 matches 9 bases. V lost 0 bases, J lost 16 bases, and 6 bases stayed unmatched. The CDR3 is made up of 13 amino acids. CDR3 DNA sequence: TGTGCCAGCAGTTTAGCGTGGACTAGCGAGGGGTTTTTT. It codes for CASSLAWTSEGFF.

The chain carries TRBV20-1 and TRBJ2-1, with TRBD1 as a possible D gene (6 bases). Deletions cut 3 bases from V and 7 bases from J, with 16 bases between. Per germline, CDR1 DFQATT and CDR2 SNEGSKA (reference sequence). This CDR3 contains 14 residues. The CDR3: CSASRAGARNEQFF. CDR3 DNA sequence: TGCAGTGCTAGTCGGGCAGGGGCGAGGAATGAGCAGTTCTTC.

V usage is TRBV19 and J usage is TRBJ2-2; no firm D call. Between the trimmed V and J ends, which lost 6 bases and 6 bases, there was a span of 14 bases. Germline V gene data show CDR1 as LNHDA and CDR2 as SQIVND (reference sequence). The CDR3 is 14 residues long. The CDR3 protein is CASRWPDRPGELFF. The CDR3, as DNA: TGTGCCAGTAGGTGGCCCGATCGTCCCGGGGAGCTGTTTTTT.

CDR3 sequence reads: CASSEKLDSYEQYF. The DNA for the CDR3 is TGTGCCAGCAGTGAAAAGCTTGACAGTTACGAGCAGTACTTC. The chain has TRBV6-1 and TRBJ2-7, with D tentatively TRBD1 (5 bases). Germline loops: CDR1 MNHNS, CDR2 SASEGT. The CDR3 contains 14 residues. The V and J ends lost 2 bases and 4 bases respectively, with 12 bases between them.

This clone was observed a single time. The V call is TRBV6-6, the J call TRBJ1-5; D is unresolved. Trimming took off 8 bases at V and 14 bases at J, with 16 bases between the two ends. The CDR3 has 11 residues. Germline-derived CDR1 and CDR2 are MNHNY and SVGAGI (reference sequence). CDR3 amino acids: CASALEGREHF. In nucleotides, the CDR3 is TGTGCCAGCGCCCTTGAAGGACGGGAGCATTTT.

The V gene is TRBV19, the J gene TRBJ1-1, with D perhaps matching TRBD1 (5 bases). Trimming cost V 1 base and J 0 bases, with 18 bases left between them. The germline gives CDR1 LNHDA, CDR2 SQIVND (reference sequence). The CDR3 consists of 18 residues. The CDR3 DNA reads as TGTGCCAGTAGTATAGCCTTGTCCCTGGGGACTATGAACACTGAAGCTTTCTTT. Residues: CASSIALSLGTMNTEAFF. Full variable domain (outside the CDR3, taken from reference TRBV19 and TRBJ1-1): DGGITQSPKYLFRKEGQNVTLSCEQNLNHDAMYWYRQDPGQGLRLIYYSQIVNDFQKGDIAEGYSVSREKKESFPLTVTSAQKNPTAFYLCASSIALSLGTMNTEAFFGQGTRLTVV.